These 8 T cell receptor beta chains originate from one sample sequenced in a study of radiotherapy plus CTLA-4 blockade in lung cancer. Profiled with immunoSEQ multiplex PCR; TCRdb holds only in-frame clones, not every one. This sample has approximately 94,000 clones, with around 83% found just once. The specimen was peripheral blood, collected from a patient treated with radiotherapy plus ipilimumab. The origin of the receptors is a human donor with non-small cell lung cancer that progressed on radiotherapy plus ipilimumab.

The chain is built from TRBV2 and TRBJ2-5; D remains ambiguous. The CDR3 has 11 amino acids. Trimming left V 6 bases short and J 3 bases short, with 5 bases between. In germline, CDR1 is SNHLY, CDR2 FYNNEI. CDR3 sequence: CASSQKETQYF. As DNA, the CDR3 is TGTGCCAGCAGCCAAAAAGAGACCCAGTACTTC.

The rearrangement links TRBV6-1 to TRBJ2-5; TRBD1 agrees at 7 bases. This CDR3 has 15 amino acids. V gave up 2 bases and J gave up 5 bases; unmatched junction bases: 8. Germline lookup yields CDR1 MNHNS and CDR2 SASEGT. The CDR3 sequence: CASSEPTGRTETQYF. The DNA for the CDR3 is TGTGCCAGCAGTGAACCGACAGGGCGGACTGAGACCCAGTACTTC.

CDR3 sequence: CASSDFGQPQHF. CDR3 coding DNA: TGTGCCAGCAGTGATTTTGGTCAGCCCCAGCATTTT. V is TRBV6-1 and J is TRBJ1-5, with no clear D. The CDR3 sequence is 12 residues long. In germline, CDR1 is MNHNS, CDR2 SASEGT. The V end was cut by 3 bases, the J end by 6 bases, with 6 bases between.

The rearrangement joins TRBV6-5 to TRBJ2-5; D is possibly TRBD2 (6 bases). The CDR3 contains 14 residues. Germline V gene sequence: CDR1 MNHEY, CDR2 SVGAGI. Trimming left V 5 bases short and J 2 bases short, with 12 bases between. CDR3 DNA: TGTGCCAGCAGTAATTCTGGGAGGCAAGAGACCCAGTACTTC. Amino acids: CASSNSGRQETQYF.

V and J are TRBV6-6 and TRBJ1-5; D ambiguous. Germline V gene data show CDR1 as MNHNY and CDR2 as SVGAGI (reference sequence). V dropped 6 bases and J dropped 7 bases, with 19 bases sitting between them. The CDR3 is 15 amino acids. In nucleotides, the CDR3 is TGTGCCAGCAGGACGAACCGGGTCTTAGAGCAGCCCCAGCATTTT. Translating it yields CASRTNRVLEQPQHF.

The CDR3 DNA is TGTGCCAGCAGCTCCCGCAGGGGTACCTACGAGCAGTACTTC. This encodes CASSSRRGTYEQYF. This chain connects TRBV11-2 to TRBJ2-7, with D tentatively TRBD1 (6 bases). Germline V CDR1 and CDR2: SGHAT, FQNNGV. Between the trimmed V and J ends, which lost 4 bases and 2 bases, there was a span of 12 bases. This CDR3 has 14 residues.

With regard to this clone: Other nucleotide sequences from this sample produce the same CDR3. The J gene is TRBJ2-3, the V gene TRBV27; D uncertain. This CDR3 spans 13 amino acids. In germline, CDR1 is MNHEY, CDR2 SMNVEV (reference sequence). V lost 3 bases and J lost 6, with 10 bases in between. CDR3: CASSFPGWDTQYF. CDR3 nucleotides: TGTGCCAGCAGTTTCCCGGGCTGGGATACGCAGTATTTT.

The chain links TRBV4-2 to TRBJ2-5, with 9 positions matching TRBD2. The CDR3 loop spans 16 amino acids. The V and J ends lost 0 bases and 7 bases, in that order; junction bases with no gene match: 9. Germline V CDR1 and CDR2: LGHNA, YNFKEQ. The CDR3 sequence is CASSQESAGGPRTQYF. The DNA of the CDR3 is TGTGCCAGCAGCCAAGAGTCGGCGGGAGGGCCTCGGACCCAGTACTTC.